This passage covers 10 T cell receptor beta chains from one sample sequenced in a study of shared clonotypes between healthy human individuals (dated by TCRdb to between 2020 and 2021). Receptor libraries were prepared by the immunoSEQ multiplex PCR assay. TCRdb re-hosts the immuneACCESS table, in-frame sequences only. Its copies lack some clones; in the studies checked, an unresolved V gene accounts for under half of them, and the cause for the rest is not known. Present in this sample are 2 million to 2.5 million clones, roughly 93% of which were seen just once. The ten top clones hold around 0.4% of the sample. The sequenced sample consisted of naive CD4+ T cells from PBMCs. The cell subset or site label on this specimen signifies: CD45RA+ positively selected. These receptors came from a man younger than 30 in good health. Some clones in this sample may be carry-over from other donors' samples.

This clone was counted a single time. At the DNA level, this CDR3 is encoded by other sequences in the same sample as well. The V call is TRBV27, the J call TRBJ2-7; D remains ambiguous. The V gene lost 3 bases and the J gene lost 0 bases, with 6 bases spanning the gap. This CDR3 contains 13 residues. Germline CDR1 is MNHEY and CDR2 is SMNVEV (reference sequence). CDR3 residues: CASSFRASYEQYF. Written as DNA, the CDR3 is TGTGCCAGCAGTTTCCGGGCCTCCTACGAGCAGTACTTC.

This clone was counted once. This chain connects TRBV18 to TRBJ2-7; 9 positions agree with TRBD1. Germline CDR1 and CDR2: KGHSH and LQKENI. CDR3 length: 17 amino acids. V lost 0 bases and J lost 4; bases outside the gene matches: 10. The CDR3 loop is CASSPPIGTGHVYEQYF. In DNA, the CDR3 is TGTGCCAGCTCACCACCGATCGGGACAGGGCATGTTTACGAGCAGTACTTC.

The genes are TRBV28 and TRBJ1-5, with a weak D call TRBD1 (5 bases). CDR1 is MDHEN and CDR2 is SYDVKM in the germline V gene. The CDR3 extends over 15 amino acids. V lost 7 bases and J lost 2, with 15 bases in between. Written as DNA, the CDR3 is TGTGCCAGCATCCCGGGGGGTTACGGCAATCAGCCCCAGCATTTT. Its translation is CASIPGGYGNQPQHF.

V and J are TRBV5-1 and TRBJ1-4; D may be TRBD1 (6 bases). Looked up from germline, CDR1 is SGHRS and CDR2 is YFSETQ. The V and J ends lost 6 bases and 7 bases respectively, with 16 bases between them. CDR3 length equals 14 residues. This CDR3 reads CASNRGDISEKLFF. Here the CDR3 DNA reads TGCGCCAGCAACCGAGGGGACATCAGTGAAAAACTGTTTTTT.

Note on this clone: The same CDR3 arises from other DNA sequences in this sample as well. The CDR3 here is CASSSPGADTQYF. CDR3 in DNA: TGTGCCAGCAGTTCTCCAGGGGCCGATACGCAGTATTTT. The rearrangement links TRBV6-5 to TRBJ2-3; tentatively, D is TRBD1 (6 bases). Trimming pared 4 bases from V and 6 bases from J, leaving 11 bases between. The CDR3 has 13 residues. Per germline, CDR1 MNHEY and CDR2 SVGAGI.

Points on this clone: Different DNA sequences within this sample yield the same CDR3. The rearrangement links TRBV7-2 to TRBJ2-3, with TRBD2 matching 12 bases. The V gene end was trimmed by 5 bases and the J gene end by 0 bases; junction bases not matched to a gene: 3. The CDR3 covers 16 residues. From germline, CDR1 is SGHTA and CDR2 FQGNSA. CDR3 sequence (DNA): TGTGCCAGCAGCCCGGGACTAGCGGGTAGCACAGATACGCAGTATTTT. It is translated as CASSPGLAGSTDTQYF.

About this clone: The same CDR3 arises from other DNA sequences in this sample as well. The rearrangement links TRBV6-1 to TRBJ2-7, with TRBD2 matching over 9 bases. CDR1 and CDR2 (germline): MNHNS, SASEGT. CDR3 size: 14 residues. With 0 bases clipped from V and 3 bases from J, the junction kept 0 bases outside the gene matches. The CDR3 protein is CASSEASGGYEQYF. The DNA of the CDR3 is TGTGCCAGCAGTGAAGCTAGCGGGGGCTACGAGCAGTACTTC.

This chain uses TRBV7-9 with TRBJ2-6; D possibly matches TRBD1 or TRBD2 (5 bases each). There are 15 residues in the CDR3. Germline CDR1 is SEHNR and CDR2 is FQNEAQ (reference sequence). V was shortened by 2 bases and J by 3 bases, with 8 bases between the two germline ends. CDR3: CASSLQGRGANVLTF. The CDR3 bases are TGTGCCAGCAGCTTACAGGGACGTGGGGCCAACGTCCTGACTTTC.

This clone was observed a single time. The chain is built from TRBV6-5 and TRBJ2-1; 11 bases are shared with TRBD2. This CDR3 is built from 16 residues. With V trimmed by 4 bases and J by 2 bases, 4 bases remained unmatched. Germline-derived CDR1 and CDR2 are MNHEY and SVGAGI. CDR3 residues: CASSSLAGGTYNEQFF. Here the CDR3 DNA reads TGTGCCAGCAGTTCGCTAGCGGGAGGAACCTACAATGAGCAGTTCTTC.

This chain connects TRBV5-4 to TRBJ2-2, with 7 bases matching TRBD1. The CDR3 sequence is 14 residues long. V lost 1 base to trimming and J lost 6 bases; unmatched junction nucleotides: 3. Per the germline V gene, CDR1 is SGHNT and CDR2 is YYREEE (reference sequence). Here the CDR3 DNA reads TGTGCCAGCAGCTTGACCGGGACAGCCGGGGAGCTGTTTTTT. Its protein product is CASSLTGTAGELFF.